This T cell receptor (beta chain) was profiled in a study of radiation and T cells in renal cell carcinoma. J was trimmed by 8 bases and V by 11 bases; bases with no gene match: 12. The V gene's germline CDR1 is SNHLY and CDR2 FYNNEI. The CDR3 sequence is 14 residues long. Some clones are missing from TCRdb's copy, which holds only in-frame ones; the method was immunoSEQ multiplex PCR. In the table there are about 130,000 clones, roughly four fifths of which are singletons. Regarding time point: blood 2 weeks post-SBRT. This sample's treatment: 15 Gy SBRT to primary tumor, nephrectomy 4 weeks later. This clonotype was obtained from a man in his fifties with renal cell carcinoma. The chain has TRBV2 and TRBJ1-6; 7 nucleotides line up with TRBD1. The sample here was blood, taken from a patient whose treatment included radiotherapy and nephrectomy. The CDR3 DNA reads as TGTGCCGCTCGAGGGCAGGGGGTTTATTCACCCCTCCACTTT. Translated: CAARGQGVYSPLHF.